The T cell receptor beta chain under discussion was sequenced for a study of cytomegalovirus exposure and HLA in healthy donors. Study-wide results and caveats: Sequences of the TCR beta chain were said to predict the HLA-A and HLA-B alleles of most subjects accurately. A previous analysis found most TCR beta V segments productive roughly 87% or roughly 30% of the time.

CDR3 size: 14 residues. Germline assignment: CDR1 MNHNS and CDR2 SASEGT. The junction had 8 bases not matched to a gene; V was cut back by 7 bases and J by 10 bases. Donors likely had unrecorded immune exposures despite being nominally healthy when sampled. The PCR ran on 60 Vbeta and 13 Jbeta primers. TCRdb's table, derived via immunoSEQ multiplex PCR, lists solely in-frame clones and lacks some. The sample includes 180,000 or so clones, about three quarters of them seen just once. Comment on this clone: Its specificity is not known.

This clonotype was sampled from a man aged 40-55 years in good health and CMV-seropositive. The chain combines TRBV6-1 with TRBJ1-6; 9 positions agree with TRBD1. The sample consisted of PBMCs. The CDR3 DNA is TGTGCCAGCACCTGGGACAGGGAAAGCTCACCCCTCCACTTT. Protein sequence: CASTWDRESSPLHF.